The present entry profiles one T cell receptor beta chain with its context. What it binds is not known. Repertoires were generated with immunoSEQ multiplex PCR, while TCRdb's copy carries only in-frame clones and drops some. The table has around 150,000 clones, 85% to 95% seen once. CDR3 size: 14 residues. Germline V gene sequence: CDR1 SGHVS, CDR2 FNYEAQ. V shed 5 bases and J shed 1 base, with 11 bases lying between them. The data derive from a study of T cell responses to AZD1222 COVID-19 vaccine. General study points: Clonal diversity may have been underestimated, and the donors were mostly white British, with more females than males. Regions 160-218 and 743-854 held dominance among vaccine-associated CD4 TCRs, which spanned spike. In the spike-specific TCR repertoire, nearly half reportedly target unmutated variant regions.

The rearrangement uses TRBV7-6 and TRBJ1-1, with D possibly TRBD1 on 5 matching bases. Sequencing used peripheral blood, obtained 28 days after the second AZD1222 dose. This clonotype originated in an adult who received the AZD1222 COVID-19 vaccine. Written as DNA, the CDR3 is TGTGCCAGCAGCCCAACAGGTACGAACACTGAAGCTTTCTTT. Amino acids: CASSPTGTNTEAFF.